The following is a T cell receptor beta chain sequence with its context. This specimen comes from a study of blood T cell repertoires in COVID-19. V lost 0 bases, J lost 2 bases, and 9 bases lay in between. Germline V gene sequence: CDR1 SGDLS, CDR2 YYNGEE. The CDR3 runs 15 residues. Profiling relied on immunoSEQ multiplex PCR, and the TCRdb table lists in-frame clones only, not all of them. In the table there are 150,000 to 200,000 clones, roughly 89% of which are singletons. The TCR sequence derives from a woman in her 70s with COVID-19, enrolled during active disease. The sequencing input was peripheral blood. This chain joins TRBV9 and TRBJ2-1, with no clear D. CDR3 sequence: CASSVGFGAYNEQFF. CDR3 coding DNA: TGTGCCAGCAGCGTAGGTTTCGGTGCCTACAATGAGCAGTTCTTC.